This T cell receptor beta chain is drawn from a study of blood T cell repertoires in COVID-19. Per the germline V gene, CDR1 is SGHTA and CDR2 is FQGTGA. After removal of 5 bases from V and 5 bases from J, the junction contained 9 bases not matched to a gene. The CDR3 has 16 amino acids. Clones were sequenced by immunoSEQ multiplex PCR, and TCRdb holds only the in-frame ones, with some missing. Altogether 150,000 or so clones are present, approximately 83% being singletons, with the ten largest covering 9.5% to 13%. The sequenced material came from peripheral blood. This TCR was recovered from a woman in her sixties with COVID-19, enrolled during active disease. This chain connects TRBV7-3 to TRBJ2-3; the match to TRBD2 covers 11 bases. DNA for the CDR3: TGTGCCAGCAGCGAATCTAGCGGGAGGATTGTAGATACGCAGTATTTT. Amino acids: CASSESSGRIVDTQYF.